These 23 T cell receptor beta chains originate from one sample sequenced in a study of blood T cell repertoires in COVID-19. TCRdb keeps only in-frame clones here, not all; method: immunoSEQ multiplex PCR. Counted here are 45,000 to 55,000 clones, 88% occurring once; the ten biggest clones make up less than 4.5%. Sequencing was performed on peripheral blood. Receptors originate from a human donor in a cohort sampled during active COVID-19.

The chain carries TRBV5-8 and TRBJ2-3, with TRBD1 matching 8 bases. Germline CDR1 reads SGHTS; CDR2 reads YDEGEE. The CDR3 has 16 residues. After removal of 4 bases from V and 1 base from J, the junction contained 8 bases not matched to a gene. CDR3: CASSRGQGWGTDTQYF. CDR3 DNA: TGTGCCAGCAGCCGAGGACAGGGCTGGGGCACAGATACGCAGTATTTT.

In its sample, this clone was seen once. J is TRBJ2-7 and V is TRBV15; 12 positions match TRBD1. Unmatched junction bases numbered 9, after V lost 3 bases and J lost 0 bases. The CDR3 consists of 18 residues. Germline V gives CDR1 LNHNV, CDR2 YYDKDF (reference sequence). The CDR3 DNA reads as TGTGCCACCAGCAGGGGACAGGGGGCTACCCATAGCTCCTACGAGCAGTACTTC. Amino acid sequence: CATSRGQGATHSSYEQYF.

J is TRBJ2-7 and V is TRBV3-1 (or the pseudogene TRBV3-2), with 7 bases identical to TRBD2. The germline V gene has CDR1 LGHDT and CDR2 YNNKEL (reference sequence). This CDR3 has 13 amino acids. The V segment lost 4 bases and the J segment 1 base; nucleotides outside the gene matches: 1. The CDR3 nucleotides are TGTGCCAGCAGCCCCGGGGGGTCCTACGAGCAGTACTTC. This codes for CASSPGGSYEQYF.

The V gene is TRBV15, the J gene TRBJ2-7, with TRBD1 matching 8 bases. The ends lost 0 bases at V and 3 bases at J; junction bases unmatched: 4. The CDR3 spans 15 residues. The germline CDR1 and CDR2 sequences are LNHNV and YYDKDF (reference sequence). The CDR3 reads CATSRERQGYYEQYF. As DNA, the CDR3 is TGTGCCACCAGCAGAGAACGACAGGGGTACTACGAGCAGTACTTC.

The chain is built from TRBV4-2 and TRBJ2-5; a possible D gene is TRBD2 (7 bases). The germline gives CDR1 LGHNA, CDR2 YNFKEQ. V was pared by 0 bases and J by 14 bases, with 16 bases between. The CDR3 spans 13 residues. For the CDR3, the DNA is TGTGCCAGCAGCCAAGACAAGGGGGGGACGGAATACTTC. This encodes CASSQDKGGTEYF.

This sequence joins TRBV12-3 or TRBV12-4 and TRBJ1-2; D not resolved. This CDR3 spans 12 amino acids. V was trimmed by 2 bases and J by 5 bases, leaving 6 bases between them. This CDR3 reads CASSLMAYGYTF. The CDR3, as DNA: TGTGCCAGCAGTTTAATGGCATATGGCTACACCTTC.

The chain carries TRBV6-5 and TRBJ2-7, with 7 bases identical to TRBD2. This CDR3 region has 14 residues. Losses at the gene ends were 6 bases for V and 1 base for J; bases not matched to a gene: 6. Germline V gene sequence: CDR1 MNHEY, CDR2 SVGAGI. The chain's CDR3 is CASRKILASYEQYF. CDR3 DNA sequence: TGTGCCAGCAGAAAAATACTAGCGTCCTACGAGCAGTACTTC.

V and J are TRBV6-1 and TRBJ2-7, with TRBD1 as a possible D gene (10 bases). The CDR3 length is 15 residues. Trimming took 2 bases from V and 6 from J, leaving 17 bases between them. The V gene's germline CDR1 is MNHNS and CDR2 SASEGT. The CDR3 region is CASSELAGQGSEQYF. The DNA of the CDR3 is TGTGCCAGCAGTGAACTAGCGGGACAGGGGAGCGAGCAGTACTTC.

This clone has more than one count but fewer than ten. The chain has TRBV5-6 and TRBJ2-7, with 8 bases lining up with TRBD1. J was trimmed by 2 bases and V by 0 bases; bases with no gene match: 7. Looked up from germline, CDR1 is SGHDT and CDR2 is YYEEEE. The CDR3 totals 16 residues. CDR3 sequence: CASSLAAGQGPYEQYF. CDR3 DNA: TGTGCCAGCAGCTTGGCCGCCGGACAGGGACCCTACGAGCAGTACTTC.

The V call is TRBV5-8, the J call TRBJ1-1; TRBD1 is a possible D gene (6 bases). Germline lookup yields CDR1 SGHTS and CDR2 YDEGEE. Trimming removed 7 bases at V and 5 bases at J, with 15 bases between. This CDR3 has 13 amino acids. The CDR3 sequence: CASHEQGWTEAFF. The CDR3 bases are TGTGCCAGCCATGAACAGGGTTGGACTGAAGCTTTCTTT.

This chain joins TRBV13 and TRBJ1-3; no clear D gene. Germline CDR1 PRHDT, CDR2 FYEKMQ (reference sequence). Deletions cut 5 bases from V and 11 bases from J, with 13 bases between. The CDR3 covers 12 residues. The CDR3 DNA is TGTGCCAGCAGCAGGCCTTTGGAGGCCATATATTTT. Amino acids: CASSRPLEAIYF.

The V gene is TRBV7-8, the J gene TRBJ1-1; D is undetermined. This CDR3 is 15 amino acids long. Deletions cut 5 bases from V and 0 bases from J, with 13 bases between. The germline gives CDR1 SGHVS, CDR2 FQNEAQ. This CDR3 is CASSPRRYMNTEAFF. The CDR3 DNA is TGTGCCAGCAGCCCCCGGAGGTACATGAACACTGAAGCTTTCTTT.

The chain recombines TRBV5-1 with TRBJ1-1, with 7 bases identical to TRBD1. The CDR3 sequence is 13 residues long. V lost 5 bases, J lost 3 bases, and 4 bases stayed unmatched. Germline CDR1 reads SGHRS; CDR2 reads YFSETQ. CDR3 nucleotide sequence: TGCGCCAGCAGGACAGGGTTTGACACTGAAGCTTTCTTT. This gives the protein CASRTGFDTEAFF.

The chain recombines TRBV5-1 with TRBJ2-3, with 8 nucleotides matching TRBD2. Germline CDR1 reads SGHRS; CDR2 reads YFSETQ. CDR3 length: 15 amino acids. The J segment lost 4 bases and the V segment lost 4 bases, leaving 8 bases of the junction unmatched. CDR3 loop: CASSRNRGGADTQYF. CDR3 DNA: TGCGCCAGCAGCAGGAACCGGGGGGGCGCAGATACGCAGTATTTT.

V is TRBV3-1 (or the pseudogene TRBV3-2) and J is TRBJ2-1; 9 bases fit TRBD2. V trimming: 0 bases; J trimming: 7 bases; junction bases outside the gene matches: 7. Germline V gene lookup returns CDR1 LGHDT and CDR2 YNNKEL (reference sequence). The CDR3 totals 16 residues. CDR3 DNA: TGTGCCAGCAGCCAAGATTTCGGCGGGGGGGCGAATGAGCAGTTCTTC. Its protein is CASSQDFGGGANEQFF.

The chain employs TRBV7-6 and TRBJ2-5, with D tentatively TRBD1 (7 bases). V lost 5 bases and J lost 4, with 17 bases in between. The length of the CDR3 is 15 residues. CDR1 SGHVS and CDR2 FNYEAQ come from the germline V gene. CDR3 region: CASSPRGQGGETQYF. The CDR3 nucleotides read TGTGCCAGCAGCCCCCGAGGGCAGGGGGGAGAGACCCAGTACTTC.

The chain links TRBV3-1 (or the pseudogene TRBV3-2) to TRBJ2-3; 10 positions match TRBD2. Trimming cost V 4 bases and J 4 bases; bases outside gene matches: 8. Germline CDR1 LGHDT, CDR2 YNNKEL (reference sequence). The length of the CDR3 is 16 residues. CDR3 in amino acids: CASSPAGTSVSDTQYF. CDR3 nucleotide sequence: TGTGCCAGCAGCCCCGCCGGGACTAGCGTGTCAGATACGCAGTATTTT.

The chain employs TRBV5-6 and TRBJ2-1, with 9 bases matching TRBD2. The germline CDR1 and CDR2 sequences are SGHDT and YYEEEE. V lost 0 bases, J lost 8 bases, and 6 bases stayed unmatched. This CDR3 contains 15 residues. CDR3 in amino acids: CASSLVGGRGDEQFF. As DNA, the CDR3 is TGTGCCAGCAGCTTGGTTGGCGGGAGGGGCGATGAGCAGTTCTTC. The full variable domain, in which reference TRBV5-6 and TRBJ2-1 provide the parts outside the CDR3, is DAGVTQSPTHLIKTRGQQVTLRCSPKSGHDTVSWYQQALGQGPQFIFQYYEEEERQRGNFPDRFSGHQFPNYSSELNVNALLLGDSALYLCASSLVGGRGDEQFFGPGTRLTVL.

The V and J genes are TRBV3-1 (or the pseudogene TRBV3-2) and TRBJ2-1, with D possibly matching TRBD2 (5 bases). The CDR3 sequence is 15 residues long. Between the trimmed V and J ends, which lost 4 bases and 0 bases, there was a span of 10 bases. Germline CDR1 and CDR2: LGHDT and YNNKEL (reference sequence). Written as DNA, the CDR3 is TGTGCCAGCAGCCCGAGGGAGAGCTCCTACAATGAGCAGTTCTTC. This translates into CASSPRESSYNEQFF.

The rearrangement links TRBV3-1 (or the pseudogene TRBV3-2) to TRBJ2-5; 12 bases map to TRBD2. The CDR3 loop spans 15 amino acids. V was pared by 4 bases and J by 5 bases, with 5 bases of the junction left unmatched. Looked up from germline, CDR1 is LGHDT and CDR2 is YNNKEL (reference sequence). The CDR3 sequence is CASSPRLAGDETQYF. CDR3 DNA sequence: TGTGCCAGCAGCCCCCGACTAGCGGGGGATGAGACCCAGTACTTC.

The chain joins TRBV5-1 to TRBJ2-3, with 9 bases matching TRBD2. V was clipped by 5 bases and J by 4 bases; unmatched bases: 11. This CDR3 comprises 16 residues. CDR1 and CDR2 from the germline V gene are SGHRS and YFSETQ. CDR3 residues: CASRGLAGPASDTQYF. DNA for the CDR3: TGCGCCAGCAGAGGCCTAGCGGGACCCGCCTCAGATACGCAGTATTTT.

This sequence joins TRBV5-6 and TRBJ2-7; TRBD1 matches at 8 bases. This CDR3 is built from 13 residues. Germline V gives CDR1 SGHDT, CDR2 YYEEEE. After removal of 4 bases from V and 2 bases from J, the junction contained 2 bases not matched to a gene. CDR3 nucleotide sequence: TGTGCCAGCAGCCCGACAGGGGCCTACGAGCAGTACTTC. Translation gives CASSPTGAYEQYF.

The rearrangement links TRBV7-6 to TRBJ2-1, with 8 nucleotides matching TRBD2. V shed 6 bases, J shed 12 bases, and the junction held 13 bases outside the gene matches. There are 14 residues in the CDR3. Germline lookup yields CDR1 SGHVS and CDR2 FNYEAQ. The CDR3 loop reads CASRPGGLAGGQFF. CDR3 coding DNA: TGTGCCAGCAGGCCAGGAGGACTAGCAGGTGGGCAGTTCTTC. Variable domain in full (rest from reference TRBV7-6 and TRBJ2-1): GAGVSQSPRYKVTKRGQDVALRCDPISGHVSLYWYRQALGQGPEFLTYFNYEAQQDKSGLPNDRFSAERPEGSISTLTIQRTEQRDSAMYRCASRPGGLAGGQFFGPGTRLTVL.